These T cell receptor beta chains were read from a single sample in a study of immune cell composition in non-small cell lung cancer. Libraries were prepared by immunoSEQ multiplex PCR; TCRdb keeps only in-frame clonotypes and omits some of them. The repertoire holds 13,000 or so clones, with around 75% as singletons. Sequences were obtained from lung tumor tissue. These receptors all stem from a human donor with non-small cell lung cancer. CDR3s include the opening cysteine and the closing phenylalanine or tryptophan. The order of the fields is J gene, V gene, CDR3 length, clone size, CDR3 protein. Clone size appears in some rows only: once, few, many, or a class for an expanded clone.

J: TRBJ2-3; V: TRBV4-1; length: 16; size: once; CDR3: CASSQVRSGSTDTQYF
J: TRBJ2-5; V: TRBV20-1; length: 11; size: once; CDR3: CSADRGETQYF
J: TRBJ2-3; V: TRBV7-6; length: 16; size: .; CDR3: CASSLESGMVPDTQYF
J: TRBJ2-4; V: TRBV4-3; length: 15; size: .; CDR3: CASSEDGTETNIQYF
J: TRBJ1-2; V: TRBV20-1; length: 11; size: .; CDR3: CSARDWQGHTF
J: TRBJ2-3; V: TRBV4-1; length: 18; size: .; CDR3: CASSSRTSGYTSTDTQYF
J: TRBJ1-5; V: TRBV7-8; length: 16; size: .; CDR3: CASSRRDRGIGQPQHF
J: TRBJ2-7; V: TRBV29-1; length: 14; size: few; CDR3: CSVVEGLLTYEQYF
J: TRBJ2-7; V: TRBV10-3; length: 11; size: .; CDR3: CATRLGVWQYF
J: TRBJ1-2; V: TRBV28; length: 13; size: .; CDR3: CASSQQGRYGYTF
J: TRBJ2-1; V: TRBV30; length: 13; size: .; CDR3: CAWGAVMGREQFF
J: TRBJ1-6; V: TRBV4-3; length: 16; size: few; CDR3: CASSQDKRDQGSPLHF
J: TRBJ1-2; V: TRBV28; length: 15; size: .; CDR3: CASRRQGISGYGYTF
J: TRBJ1-2; V: TRBV4-3; length: 15; size: .; CDR3: CASSQDSQGGGGYTF
J: TRBJ2-2; V: TRBV5-4; length: 16; size: .; CDR3: CASSFGGARDTGELFF
J: TRBJ2-1; V: TRBV7-9; length: 14; size: .; CDR3: CASSTSGTYNEQFF
J: TRBJ2-7; V: TRBV15; length: 15; size: .; CDR3: CATSREGQGAGEQYF
J: TRBJ2-4; V: TRBV30; length: 16; size: .; CDR3: CAWSSGTGGVKNIQYF
J: TRBJ1-5; V: TRBV6-4; length: 13; size: .; CDR3: CASSANSPQPQHF
J: TRBJ2-5; V: TRBV29-1; length: 13; size: .; CDR3: CSGAYREGETQYF
J: TRBJ2-4; V: TRBV4-2; length: 16; size: .; CDR3: CASSQDMGGGVNIQYF
J: TRBJ1-1; V: TRBV19; length: 14; size: few; CDR3: CASSKQGVNTEAFF
J: TRBJ1-2; V: TRBV18; length: 16; size: .; CDR3: CASSPEQAGEFYGYTF
J: TRBJ1-1; V: TRBV6-5; length: 14; size: .; CDR3: CASTFGTGTTEAFF
J: TRBJ1-5; V: TRBV28; length: 14; size: few; CDR3: CATVDRGTNQPQHF
J: TRBJ2-1; V: TRBV19; length: 15; size: few; CDR3: CASSLPGLAGREQFF
J: TRBJ1-6; V: TRBV6-6; length: 14; size: .; CDR3: CASRRQGDNSPLHF
J: TRBJ2-7; V: TRBV9; length: 14; size: .; CDR3: CASSVEGQGYEQYF
J: TRBJ1-1; V: TRBV6-7; length: 16; size: .; CDR3: CASSYQPGGPGTEAFF
J: TRBJ2-3; V: TRBV27; length: 13; size: .; CDR3: CASSLTSADTQYF
J: TRBJ1-2; V: TRBV6-1; length: 15; size: .; CDR3: CASSEGNNVWYGYTF
J: TRBJ1-1; V: TRBV7-2; length: 12; size: few; CDR3: CASSTGPTEAFF
J: TRBJ2-5; V: TRBV4-2; length: 15; size: .; CDR3: CASSQVLGLAETQYF